This T cell receptor (beta chain) originates from a study of cytotoxic CD8 clonotypes in ibrutinib-treated CLL. Study-wide background: Enrolment comprised about 10 relapsed/refractory and roughly 15 treatment-naive patients; under 18 were IGHV unmutated.

A note on this clone: The antigen remains unidentified.

The study, taken as a whole, reports: The study found public clonotypes uncommon, contracting or stable on treatment.

Method: immunoSEQ multiplex PCR; TCRdb's copy keeps in-frame clones and lacks some. The data show about 200,000 clones, 75% to 85% seen once. The CDR3 sequence is 13 residues long. V dropped 8 bases and J dropped 3 bases, with 12 bases sitting between them. Looked up from germline, CDR1 is MNHNS and CDR2 is SASEGT. The receptor was isolated from a human donor with chronic lymphocytic leukemia. The sample in question was PBMCs, obtained after 12 months of ibrutinib treatment. The genes are TRBV6-1 and TRBJ2-3; D might be TRBD2 (6 bases). CDR3 sequence reads: CASFGGDTDTQYF. CDR3 nucleotide sequence: TGTGCCAGCTTCGGGGGAGATACAGATACGCAGTATTTT.